This passage covers 13 T cell receptor beta chains from one sample sequenced in a study of T-cell memory formation after mild COVID-19. Each CDR3 protein is one row after TCRdb ran MiXCR on the 5' RACE reads. The repertoire holds roughly 600,000 distinct CDR3 sequences, about a sixth seen once, with 9.5% to 15% in the top ten. Input material: PBMCs or a T cell subset sorted from them (not recorded which). Receptors originate from an adult woman who had mild COVID-19 (a few samples of this study predate the infection). Cell type and time point are not known.

This clonotype was recorded a few times. The chain recombines TRBV3-1 with TRBJ2-2, with D unresolved. The V end lost 4 bases, the J end lost 4 bases, and 7 bases lay between the germline ends. CDR3 length equals 13 residues. Germline CDR1 reads LGHDT; CDR2 reads YNNKEL (reference sequence). CDR3 loop: CASSLPLTGELFF. The CDR3 DNA reads as TGTGCCAGCAGCCTGCCCCTCACCGGGGAGCTGTTTTTT. The entire variable domain, with the rest obtained from reference TRBV3-1 and TRBJ2-2, is as follows: DTAVSQTPKYLVTQMGNDKSIKCEQNLGHDTMYWYKQDSKKFLKIMFSYNNKELIINETVPNRFSPKSPDKAHLNLHINSLELGDSAVYFCASSLPLTGELFFGEGSRLTVL.

V gene TRBV6-2 or TRBV6-3 combines with J gene TRBJ2-7; 10 bases are a match to TRBD1. V lost 2 bases, J lost 7 bases, and 2 bases stayed unmatched. CDR1 and CDR2 from the germline V gene are MNHEY and SVGEGT. The CDR3 is 13 amino acids. The CDR3 protein is CASSYRQGAEQYF. Here the CDR3 DNA reads TGTGCCAGCAGTTACCGACAGGGGGCTGAGCAGTACTTC.

This sequence joins TRBV5-1 and TRBJ2-3, with 7 bases identical to TRBD2. The length of the CDR3 is 17 residues. Germline CDR1 and CDR2: SGHRS and YFSETQ. The J segment lost 5 bases and the V segment lost 3 bases, leaving 15 bases of the junction unmatched. The CDR3 here is CASSWDRLATSQDTQYF. CDR3 coding DNA: TGCGCCAGCAGCTGGGACCGACTAGCTACGTCCCAAGATACGCAGTATTTT.

The rearrangement joins TRBV12-3 or TRBV12-4 to TRBJ2-7, with 8 bases lining up with TRBD2. J gave up 3 bases and V 6 bases, and 7 bases lay outside the gene matches. The CDR3 consists of 14 residues. The CDR3 region has the DNA TGTGCCAGCAGACCCCCTAGCGGGCTCTACGAGCAGTACTTC. Its translation: CASRPPSGLYEQYF.

CDR3 region: CASSRRDRGTSSYNEQFF. As DNA, the CDR3 is TGTGCCAGCAGCCGCCGGGACAGGGGAACCAGCTCCTACAATGAGCAGTTCTTC. V usage is TRBV3-1 and J usage is TRBJ2-1; 10 nucleotides align to TRBD1. This CDR3 has 18 residues. Per the germline V gene, CDR1 is LGHDT and CDR2 is YNNKEL (reference sequence). Trimming took 4 bases from V and 0 from J; bases not matched to a gene: 9.

There are a few counts of this clonotype. This chain joins TRBV7-9 and TRBJ2-5; D assignment may be TRBD1 or TRBD2 (5 bases each). This CDR3 spans 15 amino acids. Trimming took off 5 bases at V and 0 bases at J, with 13 bases between the two ends. CDR1 is SEHNR and CDR2 is FQNEAQ in the germline V gene (reference sequence). CDR3 DNA sequence: TGTGCCAGCAGCCCTTACGGGGCGAACCAAGAGACCCAGTACTTC. Protein sequence: CASSPYGANQETQYF.

This chain connects TRBV10-3 to TRBJ1-2; D may be TRBD1 (6 bases). This CDR3 comprises 16 residues. Trimming took off 2 bases at V and 8 bases at J, with 21 bases between the two ends. Germline CDR1 is ENHRY and CDR2 is SYGVKD. The CDR3 is CAISEGGARGPKGYTF. The CDR3 DNA follows: TGTGCCATCAGTGAGGGCGGGGCCAGGGGCCCTAAGGGCTACACCTTC.

This sequence joins TRBV29-1 and TRBJ2-5; TRBD1 aligns across 7 bases. The CDR3 covers 14 residues. The V segment lost 4 bases and the J segment 2 bases; nucleotides outside the gene matches: 7. Germline V gives CDR1 SQVTM, CDR2 ANQGSEA. CDR3: CSVGVGGLQETQYF. In nucleotides, the CDR3 is TGCAGCGTTGGAGTAGGGGGCCTACAAGAGACCCAGTACTTC.

This clonotype has a handful of counts. The chain is built from TRBV9 and TRBJ2-1; 11 bases fit TRBD2. This CDR3 is 15 amino acids long. Germline V gives CDR1 SGDLS, CDR2 YYNGEE. The J segment lost 6 bases and the V segment lost 4 bases, leaving 6 bases of the junction unmatched. DNA for the CDR3: TGTGCCAGCAGCCCTCTTAGCGGGAGGGGCAATGAGCAGTTCTTC. This translates into CASSPLSGRGNEQFF.

The chain couples TRBV29-1 to TRBJ2-3; D is uncertain. Trimming took off 5 bases at V and 3 bases at J, with 9 bases between the two ends. The V gene's germline CDR1 is SQVTM and CDR2 ANQGSEA. The CDR3 has 12 residues. CDR3 protein: CSVRLGTDTQYF. Written as DNA, the CDR3 is TGCAGCGTTCGTCTGGGTACAGATACGCAGTATTTT.

This clonotype was recorded a few times. CDR3 sequence reads: CASSLHDTDTQYF. The CDR3 DNA is TGTGCCAGCAGCTTACATGACACAGATACGCAGTATTTT. The chain links TRBV7-8 to TRBJ2-3, with no clear D. CDR3 length equals 13 residues. V lost 2 bases, J lost 2 bases, and 5 bases lay in between. From germline, CDR1 is SGHVS and CDR2 FQNEAQ. Using reference TRBV7-8 and TRBJ2-3 for the parts outside the CDR3, the full variable domain is GAGVSQSPRYKVAKRGQDVALRCDPISGHVSLFWYQQALGQGPEFLTYFQNEAQLDKSGLPSDRFFAERPEGSVSTLKIQRTQQEDSAVYLCASSLHDTDTQYFGPGTRLTVL.

This chain connects TRBV25-1 to TRBJ1-3, with D unclear. The CDR3 spans 14 residues. CDR1 is MGHDK, CDR2 SYGVNS, per germline. Trimming removed 1 base at V and 15 bases at J, with 19 bases between. DNA for the CDR3: TGTGCCAGCAGTGAATCTCTTGGAGAGACACTCAAATATTTT. Its translation: CASSESLGETLKYF.

There are a few counts of this clonotype. The chain uses TRBV24-1 and TRBJ1-1, with D tentatively TRBD1 (6 bases). V dropped 6 bases and J dropped 5 bases, with 12 bases sitting between them. CDR1 and CDR2 from the germline V gene are KGHDR and SFDVKD. The CDR3 has 13 amino acids. The CDR3 is CATSPARGTEAFF. The CDR3 coding sequence is TGTGCCACCAGTCCCGCCAGGGGTACTGAAGCTTTCTTT.